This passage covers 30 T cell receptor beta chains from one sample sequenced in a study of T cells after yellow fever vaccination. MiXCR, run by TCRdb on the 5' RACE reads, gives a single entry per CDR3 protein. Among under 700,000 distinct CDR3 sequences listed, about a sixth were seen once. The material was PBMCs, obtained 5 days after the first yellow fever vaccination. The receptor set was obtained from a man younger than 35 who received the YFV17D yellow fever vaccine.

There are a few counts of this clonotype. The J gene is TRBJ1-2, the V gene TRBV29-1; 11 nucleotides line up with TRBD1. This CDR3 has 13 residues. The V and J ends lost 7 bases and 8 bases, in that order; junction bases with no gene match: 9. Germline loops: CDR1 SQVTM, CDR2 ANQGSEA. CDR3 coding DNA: TGCAGCGGGGGACAGGGGGTAAAAGGCGGCTACACCTTC. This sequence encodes CSGGQGVKGGYTF.

The chain's CDR3 is CASNHDLDTGYEANTEAFF. The CDR3 bases are TGTGCCAGCAACCATGACCTCGATACAGGGTATGAGGCGAACACTGAAGCTTTCTTT. The chain is built from TRBV6-2 or TRBV6-3 and TRBJ1-1, with a tentative D call TRBD1 (6 bases). This CDR3 spans 19 amino acids. V lost 7 bases and J 1 base, leaving 28 bases between the germline ends. Germline V gives CDR1 MNHEY, CDR2 SVGEGT.

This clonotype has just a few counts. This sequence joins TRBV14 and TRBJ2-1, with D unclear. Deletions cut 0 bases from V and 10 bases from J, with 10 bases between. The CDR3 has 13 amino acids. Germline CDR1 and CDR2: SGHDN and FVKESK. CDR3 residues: CASSQDIGREQFF. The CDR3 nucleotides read TGTGCCAGCAGCCAAGATATCGGTCGAGAGCAGTTCTTC.

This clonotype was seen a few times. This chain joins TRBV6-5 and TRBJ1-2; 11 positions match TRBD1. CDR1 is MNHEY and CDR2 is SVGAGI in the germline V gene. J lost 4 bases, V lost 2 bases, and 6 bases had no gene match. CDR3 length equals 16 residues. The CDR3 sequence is CASSYGTGGVGYGYTF. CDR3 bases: TGTGCCAGCAGTTACGGGACAGGGGGTGTAGGCTATGGCTACACCTTC.

DNA of the CDR3: TGTGCCAGCAGCGTAGGACTAACCCAGTCGGAAGAGACCCAGTACTTC. This translates into CASSVGLTQSEETQYF. V gene TRBV9 combines with J gene TRBJ2-5; D might be TRBD2 (5 bases). The germline V and J ends were trimmed by 0 bases and 3 bases, with 15 bases remaining between them. The CDR3 sequence is 16 residues long. CDR1 is SGDLS, CDR2 YYNGEE, per germline.

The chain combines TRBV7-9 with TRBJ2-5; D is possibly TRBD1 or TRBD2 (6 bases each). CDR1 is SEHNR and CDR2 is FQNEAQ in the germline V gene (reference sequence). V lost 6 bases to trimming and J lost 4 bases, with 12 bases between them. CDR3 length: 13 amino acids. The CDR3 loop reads CASSLGGIETQYF. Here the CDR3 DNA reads TGTGCCAGCAGTCTAGGGGGGATAGAGACCCAGTACTTC. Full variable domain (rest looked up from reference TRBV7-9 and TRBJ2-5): DTGVSQNPRHKITKRGQNVTFRCDPISEHNRLYWYRQTLGQGPEFLTYFQNEAQLEKSRLLSDRFSAERPKGSFSTLEIQRTEQGDSAMYLCASSLGGIETQYFGPGTRLLVL.

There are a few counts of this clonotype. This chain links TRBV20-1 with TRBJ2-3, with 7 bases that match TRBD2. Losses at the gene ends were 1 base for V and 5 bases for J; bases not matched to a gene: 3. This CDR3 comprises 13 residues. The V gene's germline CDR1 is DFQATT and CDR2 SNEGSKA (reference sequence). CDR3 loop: CSARVAGKDTQYF. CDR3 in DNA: TGCAGTGCTAGAGTAGCGGGTAAAGATACGCAGTATTTT.

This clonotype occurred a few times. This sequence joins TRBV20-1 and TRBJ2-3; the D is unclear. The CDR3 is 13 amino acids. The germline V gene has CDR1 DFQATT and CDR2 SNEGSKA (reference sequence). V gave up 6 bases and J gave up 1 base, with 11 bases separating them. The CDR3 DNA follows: TGCAGTGCCACCCCCTCTGGCACAGATACGCAGTATTTT. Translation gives CSATPSGTDTQYF.

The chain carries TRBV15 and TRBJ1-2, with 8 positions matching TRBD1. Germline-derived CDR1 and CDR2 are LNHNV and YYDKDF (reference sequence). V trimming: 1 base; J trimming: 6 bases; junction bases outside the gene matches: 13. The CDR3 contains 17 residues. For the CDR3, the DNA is TGTGCCACCAGCAGAGGCCCTCAGGGGGCGATGGGGAATGGCTACACCTTC. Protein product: CATSRGPQGAMGNGYTF. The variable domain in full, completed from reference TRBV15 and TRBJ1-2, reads DAMVIQNPRYQVTQFGKPVTLSCSQTLNHNVMYWYQQKSSQAPKLLFHYYDKDFNNEADTPDNFQSRRPNTSFCFLDIRSPGLGDTAMYLCATSRGPQGAMGNGYTFGSGTRLTVV.

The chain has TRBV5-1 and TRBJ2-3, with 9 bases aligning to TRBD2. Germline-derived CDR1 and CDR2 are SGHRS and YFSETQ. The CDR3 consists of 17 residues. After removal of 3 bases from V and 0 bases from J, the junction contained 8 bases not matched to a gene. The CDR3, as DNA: TGCGCCAGCAGCTCTTACTTAGCGGGGGTCAGCACAGATACGCAGTATTTT. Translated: CASSSYLAGVSTDTQYF.

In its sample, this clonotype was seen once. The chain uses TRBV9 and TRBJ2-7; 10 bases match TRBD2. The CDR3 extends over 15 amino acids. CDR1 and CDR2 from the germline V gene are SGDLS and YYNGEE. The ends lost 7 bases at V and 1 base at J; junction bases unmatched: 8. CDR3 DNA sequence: TGTGCCAGCTGGGAAGCGGGGGGGATGTCCTACGAGCAGTACGTC. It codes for CASWEAGGMSYEQYV.

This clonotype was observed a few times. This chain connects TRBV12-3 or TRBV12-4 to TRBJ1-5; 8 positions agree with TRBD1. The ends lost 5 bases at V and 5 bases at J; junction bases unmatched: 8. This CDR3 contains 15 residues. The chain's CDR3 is CASSPDRGWDQPQHF. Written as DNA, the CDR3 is TGTGCCAGCAGTCCCGACAGGGGATGGGATCAGCCCCAGCATTTT.

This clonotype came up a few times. The CDR3 DNA sequence: TGTGCCAGACCGAGGTTGGCCCAGTACTTC. Protein: CARPRLAQYF. The chain recombines TRBV28 with TRBJ2-5; D call uncertain. V shed 9 bases and J shed 9 bases, with 11 bases lying between them. Per the germline V gene, CDR1 is MDHEN and CDR2 is SYDVKM. This CDR3 is built from 10 residues.

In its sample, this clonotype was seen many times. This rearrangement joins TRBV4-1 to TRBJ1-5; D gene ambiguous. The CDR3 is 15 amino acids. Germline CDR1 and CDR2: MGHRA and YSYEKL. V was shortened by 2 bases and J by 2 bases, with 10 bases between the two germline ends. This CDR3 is CASSQPGRGNQPQHF. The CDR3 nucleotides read TGCGCCAGCAGCCAACCGGGCCGGGGCAATCAGCCCCAGCATTTT.

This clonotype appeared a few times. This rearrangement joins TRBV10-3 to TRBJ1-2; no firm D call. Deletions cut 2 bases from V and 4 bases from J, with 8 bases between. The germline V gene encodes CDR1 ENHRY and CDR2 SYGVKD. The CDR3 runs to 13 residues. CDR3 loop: CAISENLGYGYTF. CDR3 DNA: TGTGCCATCAGTGAGAACCTCGGCTATGGCTACACCTTC.

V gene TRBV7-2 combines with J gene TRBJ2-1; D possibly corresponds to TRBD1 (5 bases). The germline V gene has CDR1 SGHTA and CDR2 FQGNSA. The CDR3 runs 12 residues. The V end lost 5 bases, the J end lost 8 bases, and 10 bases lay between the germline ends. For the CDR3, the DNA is TGTGCCAGCAGCGGAGACAGTTATGAGCAGTTCTTC. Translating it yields CASSGDSYEQFF.

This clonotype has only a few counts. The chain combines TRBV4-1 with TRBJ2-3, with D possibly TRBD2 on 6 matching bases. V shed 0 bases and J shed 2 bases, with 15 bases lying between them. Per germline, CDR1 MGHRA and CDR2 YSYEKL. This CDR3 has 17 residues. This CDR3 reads CASSQEHASALTDTQYF. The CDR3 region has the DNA TGCGCCAGCAGCCAAGAGCATGCTAGCGCACTCACAGATACGCAGTATTTT.

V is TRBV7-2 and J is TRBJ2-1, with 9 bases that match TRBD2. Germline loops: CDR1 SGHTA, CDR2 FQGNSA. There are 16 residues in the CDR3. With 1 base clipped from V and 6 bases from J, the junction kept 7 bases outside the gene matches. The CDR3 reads CASSLVAGGPGNEQFF. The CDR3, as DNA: TGTGCCAGCAGCTTAGTTGCGGGGGGGCCGGGCAATGAGCAGTTCTTC.

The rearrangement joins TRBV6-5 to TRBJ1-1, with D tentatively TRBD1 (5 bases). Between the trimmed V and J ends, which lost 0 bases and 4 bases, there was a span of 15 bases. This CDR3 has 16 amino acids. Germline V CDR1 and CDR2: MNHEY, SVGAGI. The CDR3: CASSYSSGGSLTEAFF. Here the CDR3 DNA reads TGTGCCAGCAGTTACTCGAGCGGGGGGTCACTCACTGAAGCTTTCTTT.

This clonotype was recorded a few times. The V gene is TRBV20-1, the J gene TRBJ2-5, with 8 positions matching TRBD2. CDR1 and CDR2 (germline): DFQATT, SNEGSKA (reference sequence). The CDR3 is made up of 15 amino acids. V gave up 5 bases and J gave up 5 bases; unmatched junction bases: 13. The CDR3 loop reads CSALWGSGGGETQYF. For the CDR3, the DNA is TGCAGTGCTCTGTGGGGAAGCGGGGGCGGGGAGACCCAGTACTTC.

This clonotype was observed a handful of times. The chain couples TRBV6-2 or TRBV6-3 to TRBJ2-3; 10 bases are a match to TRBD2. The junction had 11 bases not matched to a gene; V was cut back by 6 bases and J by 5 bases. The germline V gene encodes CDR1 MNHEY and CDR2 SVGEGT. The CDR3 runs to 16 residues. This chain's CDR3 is CASRKGVAGGLDTQYF. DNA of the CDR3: TGTGCCAGCAGAAAGGGCGTAGCGGGGGGTTTAGATACGCAGTATTTT.

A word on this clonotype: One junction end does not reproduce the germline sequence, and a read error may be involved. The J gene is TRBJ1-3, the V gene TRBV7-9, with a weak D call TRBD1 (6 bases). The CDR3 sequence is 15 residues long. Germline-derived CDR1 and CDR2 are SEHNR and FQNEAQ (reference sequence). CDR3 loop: CASRYAADRGSTIYF. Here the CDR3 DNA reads TGTGCCAGCAGGTACGCGGCGGACAGAGGAAGCACCATATATTTT.

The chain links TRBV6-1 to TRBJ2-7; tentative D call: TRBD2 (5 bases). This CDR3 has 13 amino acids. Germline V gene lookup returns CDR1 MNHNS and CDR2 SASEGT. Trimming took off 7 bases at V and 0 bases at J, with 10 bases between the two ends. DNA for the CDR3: TGTGCCAGCATCTGGGAGAACTCCTACGAGCAGTACTTC. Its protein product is CASIWENSYEQYF.

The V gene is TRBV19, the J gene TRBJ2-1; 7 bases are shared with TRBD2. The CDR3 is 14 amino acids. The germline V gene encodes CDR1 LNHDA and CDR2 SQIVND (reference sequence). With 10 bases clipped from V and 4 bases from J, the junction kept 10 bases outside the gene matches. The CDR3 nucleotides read TGTGCCACTCGACCTCCGGGACTATACAATGAGCAGTTCTTC. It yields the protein CATRPPGLYNEQFF.

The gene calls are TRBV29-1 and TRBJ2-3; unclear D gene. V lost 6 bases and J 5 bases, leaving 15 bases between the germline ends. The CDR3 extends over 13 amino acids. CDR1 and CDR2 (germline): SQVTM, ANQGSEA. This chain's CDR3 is CSVGIHGKDTQYF. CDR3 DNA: TGCAGCGTGGGGATTCACGGTAAAGATACGCAGTATTTT.

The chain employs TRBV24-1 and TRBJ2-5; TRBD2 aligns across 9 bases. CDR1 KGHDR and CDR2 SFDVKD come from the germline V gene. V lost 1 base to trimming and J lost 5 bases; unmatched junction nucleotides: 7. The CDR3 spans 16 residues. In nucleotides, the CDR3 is TGTGCCACCAGTGATTTAAGGCTAGCGGGGAAGGAGACCCAGTACTTC. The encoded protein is CATSDLRLAGKETQYF.

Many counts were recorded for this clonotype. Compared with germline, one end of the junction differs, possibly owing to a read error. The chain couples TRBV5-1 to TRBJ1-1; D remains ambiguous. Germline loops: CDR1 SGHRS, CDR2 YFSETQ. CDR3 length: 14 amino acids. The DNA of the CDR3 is TGTGCCAGCAGCTTAGGTACCGGCGGGACTGAAGCTTTCTTT. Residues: CASSLGTGGTEAFF.

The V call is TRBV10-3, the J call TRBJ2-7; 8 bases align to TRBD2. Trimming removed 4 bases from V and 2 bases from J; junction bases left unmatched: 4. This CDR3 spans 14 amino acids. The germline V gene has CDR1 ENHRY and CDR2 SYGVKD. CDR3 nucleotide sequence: TGTGCCATCAGTGTGGCGGGGGGACCCTACGAGCAGTACTTC. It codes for CAISVAGGPYEQYF.

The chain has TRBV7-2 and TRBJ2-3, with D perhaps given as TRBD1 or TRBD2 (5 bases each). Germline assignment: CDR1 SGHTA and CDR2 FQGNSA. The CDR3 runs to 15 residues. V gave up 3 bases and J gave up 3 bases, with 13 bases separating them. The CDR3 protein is CASSFTRGGTDTQYF. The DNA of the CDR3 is TGTGCCAGCAGCTTTACTCGGGGCGGAACAGATACGCAGTATTTT.

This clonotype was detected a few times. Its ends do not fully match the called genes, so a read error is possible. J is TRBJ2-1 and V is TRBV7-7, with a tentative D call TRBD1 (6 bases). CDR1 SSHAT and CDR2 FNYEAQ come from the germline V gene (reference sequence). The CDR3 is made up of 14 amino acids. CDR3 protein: CASSPVTGQGEQFF. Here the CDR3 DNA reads TGTGCTAGCAGCCCGGTAACGGGTCAGGGGGAGCAGTTCTTC.